This TCR beta chain was sequenced for a study of a mutant IDH1 vaccine in newly diagnosed glioma. Across the study: Patients received vaccination from 4-6 weeks after radiotherapy alone, or with temozolomide cycles. Treated patients comprised around 62% males and 37.5% females, mean age roughly 44 years.

Clones were read by immunoSEQ multiplex PCR, and TCRdb kept only the in-frame ones, dropping some. The table has about 67,000 clones, approximately 89% seen once. Note on this clone: The antigen remains unidentified.

The time point was: week 11, during vaccination. Each vaccine dose was 300 ug of mutant IDH1 20-mer peptide, with topical imiquimod. Astrocytomas that were new, WHO grade 3 or 4, IDH1-mutant and ATRX-lost were present in the donors. Material: PBMCs, obtained from a glioma patient whose treatment included an IDH1 peptide vaccine. This clonotype was obtained from a man aged 35 to 55 with glioma.

The CDR3 DNA reads TGTGCCAGCAGTGAGAGTGACAGGCGCGTCTACAATGAGCAGTTCTTC. This translates into CASSESDRRVYNEQFF. V is TRBV2 and J is TRBJ2-1; TRBD1 is a possible D gene (6 bases). Germline V lookup: CDR1 SNHLY, CDR2 FYNNEI. The V and J ends lost 3 bases and 3 bases respectively, with 15 bases between them. This CDR3 has 16 residues.